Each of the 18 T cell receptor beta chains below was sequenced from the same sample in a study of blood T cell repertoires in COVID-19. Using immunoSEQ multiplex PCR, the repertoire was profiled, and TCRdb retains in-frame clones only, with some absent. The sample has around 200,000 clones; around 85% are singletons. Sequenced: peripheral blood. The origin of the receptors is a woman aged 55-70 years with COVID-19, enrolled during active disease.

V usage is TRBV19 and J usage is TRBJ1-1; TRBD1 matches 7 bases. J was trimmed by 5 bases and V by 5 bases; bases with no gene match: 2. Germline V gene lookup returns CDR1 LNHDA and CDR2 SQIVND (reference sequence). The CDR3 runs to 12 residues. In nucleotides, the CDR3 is TGTGCCAGTAGTCGACAGGGAACTGAAGCTTTCTTT. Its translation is CASSRQGTEAFF.

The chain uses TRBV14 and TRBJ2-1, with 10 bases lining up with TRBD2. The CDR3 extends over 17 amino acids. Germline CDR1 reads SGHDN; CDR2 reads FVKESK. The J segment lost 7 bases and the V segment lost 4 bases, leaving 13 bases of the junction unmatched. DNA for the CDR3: TGTGCCAGCAGCCGAATTCATCTAGCGGGAGCGAGTAATGAGCAGTTCTTC. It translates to CASSRIHLAGASNEQFF.

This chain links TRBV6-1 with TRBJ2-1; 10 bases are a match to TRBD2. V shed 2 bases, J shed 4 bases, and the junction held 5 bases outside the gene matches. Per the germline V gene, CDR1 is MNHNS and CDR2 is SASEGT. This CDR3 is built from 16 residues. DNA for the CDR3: TGTGCCAGCAGTGAACTACTAGCGGGGATTTACAATGAGCAGTTCTTC. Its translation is CASSELLAGIYNEQFF.

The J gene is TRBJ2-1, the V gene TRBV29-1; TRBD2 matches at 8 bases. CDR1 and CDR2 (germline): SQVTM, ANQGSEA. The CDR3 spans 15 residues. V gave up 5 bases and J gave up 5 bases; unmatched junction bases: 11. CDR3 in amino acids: CSVPRAGEIHNEQFF. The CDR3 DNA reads TGCAGCGTTCCTCGAGCGGGAGAGATCCACAATGAGCAGTTCTTC.

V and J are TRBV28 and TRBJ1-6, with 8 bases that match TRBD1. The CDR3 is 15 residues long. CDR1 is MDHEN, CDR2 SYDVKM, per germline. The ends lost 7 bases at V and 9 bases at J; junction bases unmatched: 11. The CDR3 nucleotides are TGTGCCAGCAAAATGTCAGGGGGCTTCGCTTCACCCCTCCACTTT. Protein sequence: CASKMSGGFASPLHF. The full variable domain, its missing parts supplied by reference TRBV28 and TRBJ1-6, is DVKVTQSSRYLVKRTGEKVFLECVQDMDHENMFWYRQDPGLGLRLIYFSYDVKMKEKGDIPEGYSVSREKKERFSLILESASTNQTSMYLCASKMSGGFASPLHFGNGTRLTVT.

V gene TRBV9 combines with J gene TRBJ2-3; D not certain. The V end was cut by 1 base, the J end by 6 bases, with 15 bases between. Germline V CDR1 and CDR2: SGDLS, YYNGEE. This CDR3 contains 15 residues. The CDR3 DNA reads TGTGCCAGCAGCGTAAATACCTCACCACTCGATACGCAGTATTTT. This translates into CASSVNTSPLDTQYF.

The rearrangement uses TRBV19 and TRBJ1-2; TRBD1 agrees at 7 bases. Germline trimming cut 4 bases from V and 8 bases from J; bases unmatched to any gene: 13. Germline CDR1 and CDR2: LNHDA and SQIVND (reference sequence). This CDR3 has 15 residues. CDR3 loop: CASSTPGEGGQGYTF. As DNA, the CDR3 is TGTGCCAGTAGTACGCCCGGGGAAGGGGGCCAAGGCTACACCTTC.

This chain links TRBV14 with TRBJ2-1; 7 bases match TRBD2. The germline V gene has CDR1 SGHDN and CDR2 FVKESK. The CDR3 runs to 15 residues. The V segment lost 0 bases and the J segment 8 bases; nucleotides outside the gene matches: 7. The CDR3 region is CASSQDLGTTDEQFF. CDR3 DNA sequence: TGTGCCAGCAGCCAAGATTTAGGGACTACGGATGAGCAGTTCTTC. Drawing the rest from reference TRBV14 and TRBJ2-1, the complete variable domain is EAGVTQFPSHSVIEKGQTVTLRCDPISGHDNLYWYRRVMGKEIKFLLHFVKESKQDESGMPNNRFLAERTGGTYSTLKVQPAELEDSGVYFCASSQDLGTTDEQFFGPGTRLTVL.

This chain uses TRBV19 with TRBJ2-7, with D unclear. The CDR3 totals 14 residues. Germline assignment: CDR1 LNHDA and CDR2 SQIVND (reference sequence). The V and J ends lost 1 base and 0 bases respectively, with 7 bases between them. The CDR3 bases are TGTGCCAGTAGTATAGCAACTCCCTCCTACGAGCAGTACTTC. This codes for CASSIATPSYEQYF.

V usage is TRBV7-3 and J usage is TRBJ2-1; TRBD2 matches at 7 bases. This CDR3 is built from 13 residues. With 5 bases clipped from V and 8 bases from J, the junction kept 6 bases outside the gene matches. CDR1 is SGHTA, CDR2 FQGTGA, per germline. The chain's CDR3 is CASSPRREHEQFF. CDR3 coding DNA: TGTGCCAGCAGCCCCCGGCGGGAGCATGAGCAGTTCTTC.

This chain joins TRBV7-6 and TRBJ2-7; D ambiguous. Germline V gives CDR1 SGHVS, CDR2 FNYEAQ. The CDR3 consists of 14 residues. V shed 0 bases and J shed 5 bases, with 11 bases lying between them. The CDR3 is CASSLAVVVHEQYF. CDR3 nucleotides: TGTGCCAGCAGCTTAGCTGTTGTAGTCCACGAGCAGTACTTC.

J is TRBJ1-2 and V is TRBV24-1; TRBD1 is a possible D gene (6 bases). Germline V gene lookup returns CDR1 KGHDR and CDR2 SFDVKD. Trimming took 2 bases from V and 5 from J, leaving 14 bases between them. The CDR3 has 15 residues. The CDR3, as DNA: TGTGCCACCAGTGATTCCCGGACAGTTTTTTATGGCTACACCTTC. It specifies CATSDSRTVFYGYTF.

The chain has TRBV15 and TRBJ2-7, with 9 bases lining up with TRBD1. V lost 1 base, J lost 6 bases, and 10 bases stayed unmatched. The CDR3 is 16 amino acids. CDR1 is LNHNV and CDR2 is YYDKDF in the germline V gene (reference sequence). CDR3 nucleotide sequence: TGTGCCACCAGCAGAGGAACAGGGACAGGGAATACCGAGCAGTACTTC. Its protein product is CATSRGTGTGNTEQYF. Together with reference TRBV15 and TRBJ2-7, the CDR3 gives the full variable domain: DAMVIQNPRYQVTQFGKPVTLSCSQTLNHNVMYWYQQKSSQAPKLLFHYYDKDFNNEADTPDNFQSRRPNTSFCFLDIRSPGLGDTAMYLCATSRGTGTGNTEQYFGPGTRLTVT.

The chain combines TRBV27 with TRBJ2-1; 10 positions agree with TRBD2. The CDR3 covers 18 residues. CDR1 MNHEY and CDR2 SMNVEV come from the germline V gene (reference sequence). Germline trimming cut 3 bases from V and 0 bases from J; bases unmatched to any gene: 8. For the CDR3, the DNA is TGTGCCAGCAGTTTCTTACTAGCGGGACCAAGCTCCTACAATGAGCAGTTCTTC. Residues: CASSFLLAGPSSYNEQFF.

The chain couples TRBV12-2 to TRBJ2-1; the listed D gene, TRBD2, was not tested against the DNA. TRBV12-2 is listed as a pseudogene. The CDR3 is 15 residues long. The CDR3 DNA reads TGTGCAAGTCGCTTAGTCGAGCCGGAGGGCAATGAGCAGTTCTTC. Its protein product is CASRLVEPEGNEQFF.

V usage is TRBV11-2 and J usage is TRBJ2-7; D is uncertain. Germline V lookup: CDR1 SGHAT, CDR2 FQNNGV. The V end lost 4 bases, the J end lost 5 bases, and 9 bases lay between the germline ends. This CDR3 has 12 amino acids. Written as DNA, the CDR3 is TGTGCCAGCAGCTCTTGGCACCACGAGCAGTACTTC. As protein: CASSSWHHEQYF.

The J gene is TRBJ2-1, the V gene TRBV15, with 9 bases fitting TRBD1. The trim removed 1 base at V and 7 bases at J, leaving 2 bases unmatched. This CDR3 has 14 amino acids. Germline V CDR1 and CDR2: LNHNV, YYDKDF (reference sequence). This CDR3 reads CATSRGDRANEQFF. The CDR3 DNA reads TGTGCCACCAGCAGAGGGGACAGGGCAAATGAGCAGTTCTTC.

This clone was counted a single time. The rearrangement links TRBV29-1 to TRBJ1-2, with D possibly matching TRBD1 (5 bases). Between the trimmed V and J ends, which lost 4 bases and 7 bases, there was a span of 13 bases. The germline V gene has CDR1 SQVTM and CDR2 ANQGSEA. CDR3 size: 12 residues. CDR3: CSVVRVDGGYTF. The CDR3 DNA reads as TGCAGCGTTGTCAGGGTGGATGGTGGCTACACCTTC. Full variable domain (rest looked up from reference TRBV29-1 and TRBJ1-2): SAVISQKPSRDICQRGTSLTIQCQVDSQVTMMFWYRQQPGQSLTLIATANQGSEATYESGFVIDKFPISRPNLTFSTLTVSNMSPEDSSIYLCSVVRVDGGYTFGSGTRLTVV.